The present TCR beta chain was sequenced within a study of CD8+CD57+ T cells in acquired aplastic anemia. Germline trimming cut 7 bases from V and 4 bases from J; bases unmatched to any gene: 1. The CDR3 has 12 amino acids. Germline-derived CDR1 and CDR2 are SGHRS and YFSETQ. Patients selected for sequencing had displayed CD8+CD57+ cell expansion by flow cytometry. It was genomic DNA that served as the template for profiling TCR beta VDJ and CDR3. TCRdb redid the calling of the reads with MiXCR, one entry per CDR3 protein. The data hold fewer than 250,000 distinct CDR3 sequences, with 40% to 60% observed a single time. In the case of this clonotype: Being one base from a much bigger clone, this may be a read error.

The V call is TRBV5-1, the J call TRBJ2-5; 10 bases match TRBD1. The source is a human donor with aplastic anemia. The sequencing sample was made of sorted CD4+, CD8+, or CD8+CD57+ T cells (not recorded which) from PBMCs. This chain's CDR3 is CASGTGVETQYF. The CDR3 region has the DNA TGCGCCAGCGGGACAGGGGTAGAGACCCAGTACTTC. Supplemented by reference TRBV5-1 and TRBJ2-5, the full variable domain reads KAGVTQTPRYLIKTRGQQVTLSCSPISGHRSVSWYQQTPGQGLQFLFEYFSETQRNKGNFPGRFSGRQFSNSRSEMNVSTLELGDSALYLCASGTGVETQYFGPGTRLLVL.